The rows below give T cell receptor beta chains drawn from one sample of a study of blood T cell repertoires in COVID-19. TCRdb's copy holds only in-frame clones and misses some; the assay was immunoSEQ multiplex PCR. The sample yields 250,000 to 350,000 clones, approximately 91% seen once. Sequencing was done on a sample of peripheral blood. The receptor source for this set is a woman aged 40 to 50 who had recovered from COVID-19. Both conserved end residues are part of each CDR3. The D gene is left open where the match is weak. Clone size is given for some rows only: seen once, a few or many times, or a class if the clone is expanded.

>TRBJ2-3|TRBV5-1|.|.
CASSSGPGSSTDTQYF
TGCGCCAGCAGCTCCGGGCCAGGGTCGAGCACAGATACGCAGTATTTT
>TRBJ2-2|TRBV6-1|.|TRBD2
CASSEWSGGYNTGELFF
TGTGCCAGCAGTGAATGGTCGGGAGGCTACAACACCGGGGAGCTGTTTTTT
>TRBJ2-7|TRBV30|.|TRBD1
CAWSSGQGTEQYF
TGTGCCTGGAGTTCGGGACAGGGAACCGAGCAGTACTTC
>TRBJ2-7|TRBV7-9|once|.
CASSLTAEGEQYF
TGTGCCAGCAGCTTAACTGCGGAGGGCGAGCAGTACTTC
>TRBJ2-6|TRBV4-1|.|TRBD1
CASSQGPQGAGGANVLTF
TGCGCCAGCAGCCAAGGGCCCCAGGGGGCGGGTGGGGCCAACGTCCTGACTTTC
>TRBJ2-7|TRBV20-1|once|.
CSVARSDEQYF
TGCAGTGTAGCTAGGTCCGACGAGCAGTACTTC
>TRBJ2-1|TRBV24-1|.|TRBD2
CATSDAGVRGNEQFF
TGTGCCACCAGTGATGCGGGAGTACGTGGGAATGAGCAGTTCTTC
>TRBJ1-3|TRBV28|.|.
CASTQIGQGSGNTIYF
TGTGCCAGCACCCAAATCGGCCAGGGCTCTGGAAACACCATATATTTT
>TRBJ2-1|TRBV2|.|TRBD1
CASIGTGPYNEQFF
TGTGCCAGCATCGGGACAGGGCCCTACAATGAGCAGTTCTTC
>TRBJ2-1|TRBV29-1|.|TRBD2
CSASSGSSYNEQFF
TGCAGCGCTTCTAGCGGGAGCTCTTACAATGAGCAGTTCTTC
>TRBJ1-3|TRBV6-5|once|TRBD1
CASRDRAFSGNTIYF
TGTGCCAGCAGAGACAGGGCCTTCTCTGGAAACACCATATATTTT
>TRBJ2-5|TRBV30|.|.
CAWSVGDQETQYF
TGTGCCTGGAGTGTAGGGGACCAAGAGACCCAGTACTTC
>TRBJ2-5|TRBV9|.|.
CASSVGWSGVQETQYF
TGTGCCAGCAGCGTAGGGTGGTCGGGTGTCCAAGAGACCCAGTACTTC
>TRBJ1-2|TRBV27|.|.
CASSPVGGTLYGYTF
TGTGCCAGCAGTCCCGTGGGAGGAACCCTATATGGCTACACCTTC
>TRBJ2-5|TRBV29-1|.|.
CSVDSGTRGQETQYF
TGCAGCGTAGACAGTGGGACAAGGGGTCAAGAGACCCAGTACTTC
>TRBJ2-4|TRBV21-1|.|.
CASPGRGGNIQYF
TGTGCCAGCCCGGGAAGGGGAGGGAACATTCAGTACTTC